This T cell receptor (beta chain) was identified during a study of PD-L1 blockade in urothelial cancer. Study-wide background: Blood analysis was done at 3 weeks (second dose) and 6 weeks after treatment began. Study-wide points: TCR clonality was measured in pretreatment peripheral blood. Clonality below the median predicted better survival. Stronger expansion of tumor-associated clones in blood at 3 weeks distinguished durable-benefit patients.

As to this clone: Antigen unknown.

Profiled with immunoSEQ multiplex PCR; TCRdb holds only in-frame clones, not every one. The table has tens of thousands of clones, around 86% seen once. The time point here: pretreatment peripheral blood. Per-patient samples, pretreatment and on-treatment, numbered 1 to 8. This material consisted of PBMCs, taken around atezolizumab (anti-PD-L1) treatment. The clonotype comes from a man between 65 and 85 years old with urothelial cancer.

CDR3 nucleotide sequence: TGTGCCAGCTCGACAGGGGGCTTCCAGCCCCAGCATTTT. This codes for CASSTGGFQPQHF. The rearrangement links TRBV28 to TRBJ1-5; 10 nucleotides agree with TRBD1. Germline V CDR1 and CDR2: MDHEN, SYDVKM. This CDR3 has 13 amino acids. V gave up 8 bases and J gave up 7 bases; unmatched junction bases: 5.